The clone carrying this TCR beta chain was counted between two and nine times. Its antigen is undetermined. The data belong to a study of blood T cells in healthy people across ages. The use of a sample-barcoded 5' primer and a J-beta primer mix characterized a second PCR of about 7 to 12 cycles. No fewer than 3 million CDR3-containing paired-end reads came from each sample. MiXCR was run by TCRdb on the 5' RACE reads, yielding one entry per CDR3 protein. The table includes around 800,000 distinct CDR3 sequences, approximately 48% detected once. General study results and limits: Naive and antigen-experienced cells were not separated, limiting conclusive comparison.

CDR3 size: 16 residues. V shed 6 bases and J 5 bases; nucleotides not matched to a gene: 13. Germline lookup yields CDR1 SGHKS and CDR2 YYEKEE (reference sequence). Sequenced material: blood. This TCR derives from a man in his sixties in good health. The rearrangement links TRBV5-5 to TRBJ2-5, with TRBD1 matching over 10 bases. CDR3 sequence reads: CASTETGTGVGETQYF. CDR3 coding DNA: TGTGCCAGCACCGAAACCGGGACAGGGGTGGGGGAGACCCAGTACTTC.